This TCR beta chain was documented in a study of technical replicates of blood from several donors. V was clipped by 3 bases and J by 5 bases, with 19 bases between them. This CDR3 spans 16 amino acids. Germline values: CDR1 MGHRA, CDR2 YSYEKL. Some clones are missing from TCRdb's copy, which holds only in-frame ones; the method was immunoSEQ multiplex PCR. The sample has 100,000 or so clones; about 96% are singletons. The sequencing sample was made of T cells isolated from PBMCs. This rearrangement joins TRBV4-1 to TRBJ2-5; tentatively, D is TRBD2 (6 bases). This sequence was found in a human donor in good health. The DNA for the CDR3 is TGCGCCAGCAGCCAGGGTCCTCGGGAGTTGGAGGAGACCCAGTACTTC. It encodes CASSQGPRELEETQYF.